This T cell receptor beta chain appears in the sequencing data of a study of a mutant IDH1 vaccine in newly diagnosed glioma. The time point denotes: week 47, end of study. It was 300 ug of mutant IDH1 20-mer peptide that made up each vaccine dose, given with topical imiquimod. Patients received eight vaccinations in weeks 1, 3, 5, 7, 11, 15, 19, 23. Some clones are missing from TCRdb's copy, which holds only in-frame ones; the method was immunoSEQ multiplex PCR. The sample consists of fewer than 95,000 clones, 75% to 90% of them appearing once. This CDR3 spans 14 amino acids. Germline CDR1 is SEHNR and CDR2 is FQNEAQ (reference sequence). V was pared by 4 bases and J by 2 bases, with 5 bases of the junction left unmatched. On this clone itself: No antigen is known for it.

This TCR came from a man aged 35-49 years with glioma. The genes are TRBV7-9 and TRBJ2-7; 7 bases agree with TRBD1. The sequenced sample was PBMCs, obtained from a glioma patient whose treatment included an IDH1 peptide vaccine. The CDR3 DNA follows: TGTGCCAGCAGCTCGGGACAGAGACCCTACGAGCAGTACTTC. Protein: CASSSGQRPYEQYF.